One and the same sample provided the 25 T cell receptor beta chains below, sequenced in a study of T cell clonality in common variable immunodeficiency (dated by TCRdb to 2013 to 2016). The library was made by the immunoSEQ multiplex PCR assay. In its TCRdb copy, this immuneACCESS table keeps in-frame sequences only and misses some clones. Where compared with another copy, unresolved V genes explain less than half of these, and the others have no known cause. This sample contains 44,000 or so clones, none of which is a singleton. In total, the top ten clones hold 0.68% of the sample. The specimen was peripheral blood mononuclear cells. The receptors shown here come from a person aged 18 to 75 in good health.

Ten or more counts support this clone. The CDR3 goes on 3 residues after the read ends, and that part is filled in from the germline J gene. This chain links TRBV28 with TRBJ1-2, with 9 nucleotides matching TRBD1. Germline CDR1 and CDR2: MDHEN and SYDVKM. CDR3 length: 14 amino acids. J gave up 7 bases and V 5 bases, and 8 bases lay outside the gene matches. Partial CDR3 DNA: TGTGCCAGCAGTGGGCCGGGACAGGGAAGTGGC. It specifies CASSGPGQGSG. The entire CDR3 protein reads CASSGPGQGSGYTF.

The table lists this clone with many counts. The read ends 3 residues early relative to the CDR3; the germline J gene fills the gap. The chain employs TRBV7-9 and TRBJ1-6, with a possible D match to TRBD1 (5 bases). The V and J ends lost 1 base and 9 bases respectively, with 10 bases between them. This CDR3 has 14 residues. CDR1 is SEHNR and CDR2 is FQNEAQ in the germline V gene (reference sequence). The chain's CDR3 is CASSLGDGGSPLHF. CDR3 bases read: TGTGCCAGCAGCTTAGGCGACGGGGGTTCACCC.

This clone was observed many times. The missing CDR3 end, 3 residues past where the read stops, is filled in from the germline J gene. This chain joins TRBV2 and TRBJ2-5; D perhaps matches TRBD2 (7 bases). The CDR3 has 14 residues. The V end lost 7 bases, the J end lost 4 bases, and 16 bases lay between the germline ends. Germline V lookup: CDR1 SNHLY, CDR2 FYNNEI. The covered CDR3 bases are TGTGCCAGCATACGTAGGGGGGGAAGAGAGACC. Residues: CASIRRGGRET. The entire CDR3 is CASIRRGGRETQYF.

This clone was seen at least ten times. The read finishes 3 residues shy of the CDR3 end, and the germline J gene is used to complete it. The chain combines TRBV12-3 or TRBV12-4 with TRBJ2-5, with 9 bases aligning to TRBD2. Trimming took 6 bases from V and 3 from J; bases not matched to a gene: 5. This CDR3 region has 14 residues. CDR3 region: CASSRGLAKETQYF. CDR3 bases read: TGTGCCAGCAGCCGCGGACTAGCGAAAGAGACC.

At least ten counts were recorded for this clone. The CDR3: CASSRDYWPQHF. The DNA read from the CDR3 is TGTGCCAGCAGTCGGGACTATTGGCCC. This chain uses TRBV6-2 or TRBV6-3 with TRBJ1-5; tentatively, D is TRBD1 (5 bases). From the germline J gene comes the end of the CDR3, since the read stops 3 residues before it. The CDR3 loop spans 12 amino acids. CDR1 is MNHEY, CDR2 SVGEGT, per germline. Trimming cost V 5 bases and J 9 bases, with 11 bases left between them.

This clone showed up many times. Read sequence stops 3 residues before the CDR3 end, and the germline J gene provides the missing end. V usage is TRBV28 and J usage is TRBJ1-4; D is unresolved. V lost 6 bases and J lost 4, with 9 bases in between. Germline CDR1 is MDHEN and CDR2 is SYDVKM. This CDR3 has 13 residues. The CDR3 reads CASRGQNNEKLFF. Partial CDR3 DNA: TGTGCCAGCAGGGGCCAAAATAATGAAAAA.

This clone was recorded at least ten times. The CDR3 end lies 3 residues beyond the end of the read and is filled in from the germline J gene. The chain couples TRBV18 to TRBJ2-7, with D possibly matching TRBD2 (5 bases). From germline, CDR1 is KGHSH and CDR2 LQKENI. The CDR3 has 13 residues. Trimming removed 5 bases from V and 1 base from J, with 9 bases in between. CDR3 loop: CASSEGWSYEQYF. CDR3 bases read: TGTGCCAGCTCAGAGGGTTGGTCCTACGAG.

Ten or more counts support this clone. The CDR3 end falls 3 residues outside the read, so it is completed with the germline J gene. The chain links TRBV13 to TRBJ2-1, with a weak D call TRBD1 (6 bases). The V and J ends lost 0 bases and 9 bases respectively, with 9 bases between them. In germline, CDR1 is PRHDT, CDR2 FYEKMQ (reference sequence). The CDR3 has 13 residues. The DNA read from the CDR3 is TGTGCCAGCAGCTTAGGACAGGGCCCTGAG. It yields the protein CASSLGQGPE. The whole CDR3 is CASSLGQGPEQFF.

At least ten counts were recorded for this clone. Read data end 3 residues before the CDR3 end; the end is taken from the germline J gene. The gene calls are TRBV5-6 and TRBJ2-2; TRBD2 matches at 12 bases. V was pared by 3 bases and J by 6 bases, with 3 bases of the junction left unmatched. The CDR3 has 15 amino acids. Germline-derived CDR1 and CDR2 are SGHDT and YYEEEE. CDR3 sequence: CASSWGLAGAGELFF. The CDR3 bases that were read are TGTGCCAGCAGCTGGGGACTAGCGGGTGCCGGGGAG.

Ten or more counts support this clone. The read stops 3 residues short of the end of the CDR3; the missing end is completed from the germline J gene. The genes are TRBV29-1 and TRBJ1-1; TRBD1 agrees at 8 bases. This CDR3 has 14 amino acids. J was trimmed by 6 bases and V by 0 bases; bases with no gene match: 6. From germline, CDR1 is SQVTM and CDR2 ANQGSEA. The DNA read from the CDR3 is TGCAGCGTTGAAGACCCTGAACAGGGGGCTGAA. This sequence encodes CSVEDPEQGAE. In full, the CDR3 is CSVEDPEQGAEAFF.

This clone was recorded many times. The read ends 3 residues early relative to the CDR3; the germline J gene fills the gap. The chain carries TRBV20-1 and TRBJ2-2; TRBD2 agrees at 11 bases. Germline V gene data show CDR1 as DFQATT and CDR2 as SNEGSKA (reference sequence). This CDR3 region has 15 residues. Unmatched junction bases numbered 5, after V lost 6 bases and J lost 2 bases. The CDR3 reads CSAQGLAENTGELFF. The sequenced part of the CDR3 DNA is TGCAGTGCCCAGGGACTAGCGGAAAACACCGGGGAG.

This clone was picked up many times. From the germline J gene comes the end of the CDR3, since the read stops 3 residues before it. This chain uses TRBV30 with TRBJ2-3, with D possibly TRBD1 on 6 matching bases. Germline CDR1 reads GTSNPN; CDR2 reads SVGIG (reference sequence). CDR3 length equals 13 residues. Deletions cut 8 bases from V and 5 bases from J, with 17 bases between. The part of the CDR3 DNA that was read is TGTGCCACCGGACAGAACCGAGGAGATACG. Encoded protein: CATGQNRGDT. The entire CDR3 sequence reads CATGQNRGDTQYF.

This clone has at least ten counts. At one end, the junction sequence differs from germline, possibly due to a read error. The read comes to an end 3 residues before the CDR3 does, leaving the germline J gene to fill in the end. The V call is TRBV5-6, the J call TRBJ2-7; 7 bases map to TRBD1. CDR3 length: 12 amino acids. Looked up from germline, CDR1 is SGHDT and CDR2 is YYEEEE. The part of the CDR3 DNA that was read is TGTGCCAGCAGTTTGGACAGGCGCGAG. The encoded protein is CASSLDRRE. The entire CDR3 protein reads CASSLDRREQYF.

In its sample, this clone was seen many times. CDR3 DNA (partial): TGTGCCAGCAGCCCGTATAGCGGTTCCTACGAG. Its protein product is CASSPYSGSYE. The entire CDR3 sequence reads CASSPYSGSYEQYF. The chain recombines TRBV7-3 with TRBJ2-7; D possibly corresponds to TRBD2 (6 bases). The read terminates 3 residues before the CDR3 end, so the remaining end is supplied by the germline J gene. This CDR3 contains 14 residues. Germline CDR1 and CDR2: SGHTA and FQGTGA. The ends were cut back, 5 bases at V and 1 base at J, with 12 bases in the middle.

In this sample, this clone turned up many times. The read halts 3 residues ahead of the CDR3 end, with the missing end drawn from the germline J gene. The chain recombines TRBV6-2 or TRBV6-3 with TRBJ2-1; TRBD2 might be the D (6 bases). Germline CDR1 and CDR2: MNHEY and SVGEGT. Trimming took 5 bases from V and 2 from J, leaving 7 bases between them. This CDR3 contains 13 residues. CDR3 sequence: CASSRGAYNEQFF. CDR3 DNA (partial): TGTGCCAGCAGTCGCGGGGCCTACAATGAG.

This clone was detected ten times or more. The observed sequence ends 3 residues before the CDR3 terminus, with the missing tail filled in from the germline J gene. The chain has TRBV6-2 or TRBV6-3 and TRBJ1-4, with a tentative D call TRBD1 (5 bases). V was trimmed by 7 bases and J by 4 bases, leaving 16 bases between them. The CDR3 runs 15 residues. CDR1 and CDR2 from the germline V gene are MNHEY and SVGEGT. The CDR3 DNA, read in part, is TGTGCCAGCACTCCGGGGGGAATCCTTAATGAAAAA. It is translated as CASTPGGILNEK. The whole CDR3 sequence is CASTPGGILNEKLFF.

Ten or more counts support this clone. The read ends 3 residues shy of where the CDR3 ends; the end is completed using the germline J gene. The gene calls are TRBV27 and TRBJ2-2, with D perhaps matching TRBD1 (6 bases). Germline V gives CDR1 MNHEY, CDR2 SMNVEV (reference sequence). The V end was cut by 7 bases, the J end by 1 base, with 16 bases between. The CDR3 is 16 amino acids. CDR3 in amino acids: CASTPSGQLNTGELFF. CDR3 bases read: TGTGCCAGCACCCCATCCGGACAGCTGAACACCGGGGAG.

This clone was detected many times. The CDR3 end falls 3 residues outside the read, so it is completed with the germline J gene. This chain connects TRBV10-1 to TRBJ2-7; 8 bases match TRBD2. The V segment lost 3 bases and the J segment 2 bases; nucleotides outside the gene matches: 3. Germline V CDR1 and CDR2: WNHNN, SYGVQD (reference sequence). The CDR3 has 14 amino acids. CDR3 in amino acids: CASSEAGVPYEQYF. CDR3 DNA (partial): TGCGCCAGCAGTGAAGCGGGGGTCCCCTACGAG.

Many counts were recorded for this clone. The missing CDR3 end, 3 residues past where the read stops, is filled in from the germline J gene. The rearrangement uses TRBV4-1 and TRBJ2-7; 7 bases align to TRBD2. CDR3 length: 17 residues. Germline V gene sequence: CDR1 MGHRA, CDR2 YSYEKL. Trimming cost V 1 base and J 2 bases; bases outside gene matches: 11. The DNA read from the CDR3 is TGCGCCAGCAGCCAAGGCCCGGGTAGCGGGTTCACCTACGAG. Translating it yields CASSQGPGSGFTYE. The whole CDR3 sequence is CASSQGPGSGFTYEQYF.

Ten or more counts support this clone. Sequencing ends 3 residues short of the CDR3 end; the germline J gene provides the rest. The chain links TRBV12-3 or TRBV12-4 to TRBJ1-4; TRBD1 matches 9 bases. The CDR3 is made up of 14 amino acids. Trimming removed 5 bases from V and 8 bases from J; junction bases left unmatched: 6. CDR3 region: CASSPGGTGEKLFF. The CDR3 bases that were read are TGTGCCAGCAGTCCAGGGGGGACAGGGGAAAAA.

This clone was detected many times. Read coverage stops 3 residues before the CDR3 terminus; the germline J gene supplies the remainder. This rearrangement joins TRBV6-2 or TRBV6-3 to TRBJ1-1; D unresolved. With 1 base removed from V and 4 bases from J, the gap between germline ends came to 10 bases. The CDR3 consists of 14 residues. The germline V gene has CDR1 MNHEY and CDR2 SVGEGT. The sequenced CDR3 bases are TGTGCCAGCAGTTACTTGGGCCGACGCACTGAA. Translating gives CASSYLGRRTE. The CDR3, in full, reads CASSYLGRRTEAFF.

This clone appeared many times. The sequenced fragment ends 3 residues before the CDR3 boundary, so the rest is inferred from the germline J gene. The V call is TRBV12-3 or TRBV12-4, the J call TRBJ2-1; D unresolved. The CDR3 spans 13 residues. V dropped 10 bases and J dropped 0 bases, with 10 bases sitting between them. The CDR3 sequence: CATLDSSYNEQFF. CDR3 DNA, as far as it was read: TGTGCCACCCTCGATAGCTCCTACAATGAG.

This clone showed up many times. Read data end 3 residues before the CDR3 end; the end is taken from the germline J gene. J is TRBJ2-2 and V is TRBV24-1; 7 positions match TRBD1. This CDR3 comprises 16 residues. CDR1 is KGHDR, CDR2 SFDVKD, per germline. V shed 4 bases, J shed 7 bases, and the junction held 11 bases outside the gene matches. The part of the CDR3 DNA that was read is TGTGCCACCAGTGACCGCCAGAGGGGGCGGAGCGGGGAG. It is translated as CATSDRQRGRSGE. The whole CDR3 protein reads CATSDRQRGRSGELFF.

This clone was counted many times. The CDR3 goes on 3 residues after the read ends, and that part is filled in from the germline J gene. The gene calls are TRBV23-1 and TRBJ2-7, with 7 bases identical to TRBD1. TRBV23-1 is designated an ORF whose function remains uncertain. V lost 6 bases, J lost 2 bases, and 7 bases stayed unmatched. The CDR3 extends over 14 amino acids. The part of the CDR3 DNA that was read is TGCGCCAGCAGATGCCGGGACAGAACCTACGAG. As protein: CASRCRDRTYE. The complete CDR3 reads CASRCRDRTYEQYF.

At least ten counts were recorded for this clone. The read is 3 residues too short to cover the CDR3 end, so that end is filled in from the germline J gene. V usage is TRBV18 and J usage is TRBJ1-2; 7 bases line up with TRBD1. The V gene's germline CDR1 is KGHSH and CDR2 LQKENI. V lost 3 bases to trimming and J lost 0 bases; unmatched junction nucleotides: 7. The CDR3 loop spans 16 amino acids. The part of the CDR3 DNA that was read is TGTGCCAGCTCACCGACACAGGGGACGGCTAACTATGGC. Translating gives CASSPTQGTANYG. The CDR3 in its entirety is CASSPTQGTANYGYTF.